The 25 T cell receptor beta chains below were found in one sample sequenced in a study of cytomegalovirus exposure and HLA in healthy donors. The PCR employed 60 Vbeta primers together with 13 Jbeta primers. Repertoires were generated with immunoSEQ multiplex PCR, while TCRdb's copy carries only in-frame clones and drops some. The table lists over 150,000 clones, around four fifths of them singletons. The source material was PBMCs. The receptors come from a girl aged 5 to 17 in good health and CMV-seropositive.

CDR3 sequence: CASSLAGFYGYTF. As DNA, the CDR3 is TGTGCCAGCAGCTTGGCAGGGTTTTATGGCTACACCTTC. This chain links TRBV5-4 with TRBJ1-2; D is possibly TRBD1 (5 bases). Germline V CDR1 and CDR2: SGHNT, YYREEE (reference sequence). The CDR3 covers 13 residues. V was pared by 0 bases and J by 5 bases, with 8 bases between.

The CDR3 is CASSLDRVNYGYTF. In DNA, the CDR3 is TGCGCCAGCAGCTTGGACAGGGTTAACTATGGCTACACCTTC. The rearrangement uses TRBV5-1 and TRBJ1-2; possible D gene TRBD1, 6 bases. The germline CDR1 and CDR2 sequences are SGHRS and YFSETQ. Trimming removed 0 bases from V and 1 base from J, with 7 bases in between. The CDR3 spans 14 residues.

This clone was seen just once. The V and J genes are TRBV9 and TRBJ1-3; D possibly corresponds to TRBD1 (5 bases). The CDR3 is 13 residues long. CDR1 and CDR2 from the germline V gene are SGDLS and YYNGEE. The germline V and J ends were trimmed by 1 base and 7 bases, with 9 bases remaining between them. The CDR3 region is CASSVPGSNTIYF. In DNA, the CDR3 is TGTGCCAGCAGCGTACCAGGGTCGAACACCATATATTTT.

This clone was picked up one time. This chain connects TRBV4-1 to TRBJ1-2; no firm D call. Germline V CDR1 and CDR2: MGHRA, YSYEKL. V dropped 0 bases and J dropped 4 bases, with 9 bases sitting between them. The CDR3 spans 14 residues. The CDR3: CASSQDSAGYGYTF. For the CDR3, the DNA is TGCGCCAGCAGCCAAGATTCGGCGGGCTATGGCTACACCTTC.

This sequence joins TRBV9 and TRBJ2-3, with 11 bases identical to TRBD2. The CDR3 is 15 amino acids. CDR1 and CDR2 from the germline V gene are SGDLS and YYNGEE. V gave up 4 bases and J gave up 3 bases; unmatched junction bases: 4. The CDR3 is CASSISGGATDTQYF. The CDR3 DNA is TGTGCCAGCAGCATTAGCGGGGGGGCTACAGATACGCAGTATTTT. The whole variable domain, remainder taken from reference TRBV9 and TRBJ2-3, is DSGVTQTPKHLITATGQRVTLRCSPRSGDLSVYWYQQSLDQGLQFLIQYYNGEERAKGNILERFSAQQFPDLHSELNLSSLELGDSALYFCASSISGGATDTQYFGPGTRLTVL.

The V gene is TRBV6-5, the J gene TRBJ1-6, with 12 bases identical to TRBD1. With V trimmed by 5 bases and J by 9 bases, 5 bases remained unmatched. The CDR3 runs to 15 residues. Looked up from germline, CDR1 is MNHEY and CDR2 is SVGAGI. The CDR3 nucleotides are TGTGCCAGCAGTAGGGACAGGGGGCGATCTTCACCCCTCCACTTT. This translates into CASSRDRGRSSPLHF.

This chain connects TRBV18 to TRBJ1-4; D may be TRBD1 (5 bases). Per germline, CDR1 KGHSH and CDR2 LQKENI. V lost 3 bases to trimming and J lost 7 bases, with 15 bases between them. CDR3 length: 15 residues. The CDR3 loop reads CASSPGTGDGEKLFF. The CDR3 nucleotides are TGTGCCAGCTCACCCGGAACGGGGGACGGTGAAAAACTGTTTTTT.

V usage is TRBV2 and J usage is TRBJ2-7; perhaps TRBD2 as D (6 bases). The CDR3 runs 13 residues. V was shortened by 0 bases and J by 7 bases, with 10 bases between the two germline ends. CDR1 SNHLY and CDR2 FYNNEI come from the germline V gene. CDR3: CASSEAKAGEQYF. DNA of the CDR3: TGTGCCAGCAGTGAAGCCAAGGCGGGAGAGCAGTACTTC.

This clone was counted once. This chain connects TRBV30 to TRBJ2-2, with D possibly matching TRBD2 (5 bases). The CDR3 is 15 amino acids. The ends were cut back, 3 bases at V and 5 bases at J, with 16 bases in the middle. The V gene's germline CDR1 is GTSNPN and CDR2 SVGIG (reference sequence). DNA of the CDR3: TGTGCCTGGAGCCGCGGGCTTATGGGTACCGGGGAGCTGTTTTTT. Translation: CAWSRGLMGTGELFF.

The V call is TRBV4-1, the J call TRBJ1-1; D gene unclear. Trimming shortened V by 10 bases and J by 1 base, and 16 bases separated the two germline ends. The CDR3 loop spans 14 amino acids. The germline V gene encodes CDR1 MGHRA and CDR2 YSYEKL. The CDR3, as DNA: TGCGCCACCAGGAGGGCAGGAGGGAACACTGAAGCTTTCTTT. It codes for CATRRAGGNTEAFF.

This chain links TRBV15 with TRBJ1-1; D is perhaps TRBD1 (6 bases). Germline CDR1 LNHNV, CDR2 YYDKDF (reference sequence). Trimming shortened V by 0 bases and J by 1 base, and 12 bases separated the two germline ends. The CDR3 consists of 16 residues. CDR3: CATSRDQGRTNTEAFF. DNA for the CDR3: TGTGCCACCAGCAGAGATCAGGGGCGAACGAACACTGAAGCTTTCTTT.

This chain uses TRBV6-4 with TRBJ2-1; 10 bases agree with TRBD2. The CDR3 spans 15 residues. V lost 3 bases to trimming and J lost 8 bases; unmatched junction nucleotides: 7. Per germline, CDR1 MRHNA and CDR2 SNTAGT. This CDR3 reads CASSDTLLAGDEQFF. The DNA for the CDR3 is TGTGCCAGCAGTGATACTCTTCTAGCGGGAGATGAGCAGTTCTTC.

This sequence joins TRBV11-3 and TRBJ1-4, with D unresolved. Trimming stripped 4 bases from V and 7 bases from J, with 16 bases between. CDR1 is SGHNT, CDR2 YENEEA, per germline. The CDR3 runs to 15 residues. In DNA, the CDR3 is TGTGCCAGCAGCTCCCCGGGCAGGAGCGGTGAAAAACTGTTTTTT. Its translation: CASSSPGRSGEKLFF. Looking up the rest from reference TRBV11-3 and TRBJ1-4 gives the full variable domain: EAGVVQSPRYKIIEKKQPVAFWCNPISGHNTLYWYLQNLGQGPELLIRYENEEAVDDSQLPKDRFSAERLKGVDSTLKIQPAELGDSAVYLCASSSPGRSGEKLFFGSGTQLSVL.

The CDR3 protein is CASSLVADETQYF. The CDR3 region has the DNA TGTGCCAGCAGCTTAGTTGCCGATGAGACGCAGTATTTT. The V gene is TRBV7-2, the J gene TRBJ2-3; D remains unclear. Trimming took 1 base from V and 9 from J, leaving 11 bases between them. This CDR3 is 13 amino acids long. The germline CDR1 and CDR2 sequences are SGHTA and FQGNSA.

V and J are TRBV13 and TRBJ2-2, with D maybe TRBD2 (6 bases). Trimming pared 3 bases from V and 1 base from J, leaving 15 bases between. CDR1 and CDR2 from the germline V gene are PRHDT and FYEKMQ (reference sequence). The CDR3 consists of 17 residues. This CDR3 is CASSFITGTRNTGELFF. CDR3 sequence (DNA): TGTGCCAGCAGCTTCATTACCGGGACTCGGAACACCGGGGAGCTGTTTTTT.

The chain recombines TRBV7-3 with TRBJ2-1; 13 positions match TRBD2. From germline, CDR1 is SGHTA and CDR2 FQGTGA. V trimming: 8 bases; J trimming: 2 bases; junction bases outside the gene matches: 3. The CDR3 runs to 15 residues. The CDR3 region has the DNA TGTGCCAGCTTCGGGACTAGCGGGGCCTACAATGAGCAGTTCTTC. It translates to CASFGTSGAYNEQFF.

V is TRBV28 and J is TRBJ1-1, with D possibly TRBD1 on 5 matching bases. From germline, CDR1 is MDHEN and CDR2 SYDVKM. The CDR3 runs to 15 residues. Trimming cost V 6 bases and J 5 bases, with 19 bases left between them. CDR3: CASRDNRRLRTEAFF. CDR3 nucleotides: TGTGCCAGCAGAGATAACAGGCGCCTTAGGACTGAAGCTTTCTTT. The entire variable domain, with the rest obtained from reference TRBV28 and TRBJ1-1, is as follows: DVKVTQSSRYLVKRTGEKVFLECVQDMDHENMFWYRQDPGLGLRLIYFSYDVKMKEKGDIPEGYSVSREKKERFSLILESASTNQTSMYLCASRDNRRLRTEAFFGQGTRLTVV.

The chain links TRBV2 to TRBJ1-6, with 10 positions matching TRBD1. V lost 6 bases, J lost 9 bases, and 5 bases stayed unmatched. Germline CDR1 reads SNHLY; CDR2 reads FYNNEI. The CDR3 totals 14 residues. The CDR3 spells CASRGTGVFSPLHF. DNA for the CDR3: TGTGCCAGCAGAGGGACAGGGGTGTTTTCACCCCTCCACTTT.

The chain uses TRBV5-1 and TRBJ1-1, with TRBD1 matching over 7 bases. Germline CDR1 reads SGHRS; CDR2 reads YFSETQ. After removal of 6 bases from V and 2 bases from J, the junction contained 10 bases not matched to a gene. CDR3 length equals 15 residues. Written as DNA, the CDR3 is TGCGCCAGCAATAAGGGGGCCGGGGTTAACACTGAAGCTTTCTTT. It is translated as CASNKGAGVNTEAFF.

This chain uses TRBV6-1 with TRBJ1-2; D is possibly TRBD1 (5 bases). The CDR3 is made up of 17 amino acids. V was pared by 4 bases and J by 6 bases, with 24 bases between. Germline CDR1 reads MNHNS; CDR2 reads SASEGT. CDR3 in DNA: TGTGCCAGCAGTGTCGACGGGGCTCGGCGGGATGAGCATGGCTACACCTTC. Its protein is CASSVDGARRDEHGYTF.

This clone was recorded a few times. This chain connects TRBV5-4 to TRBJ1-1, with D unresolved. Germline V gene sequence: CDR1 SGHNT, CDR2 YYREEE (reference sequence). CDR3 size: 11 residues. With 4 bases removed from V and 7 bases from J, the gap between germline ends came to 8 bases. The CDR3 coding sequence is TGTGCCAGCAGCGACGGGGTTGAAGCTTTCTTT. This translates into CASSDGVEAFF. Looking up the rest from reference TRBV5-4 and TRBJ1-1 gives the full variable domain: ETGVTQSPTHLIKTRGQQVTLRCSSQSGHNTVSWYQQALGQGPQFIFQYYREEENGRGNFPPRFSGLQFPNYSSELNVNALELDDSALYLCASSDGVEAFFGQGTRLTVV.

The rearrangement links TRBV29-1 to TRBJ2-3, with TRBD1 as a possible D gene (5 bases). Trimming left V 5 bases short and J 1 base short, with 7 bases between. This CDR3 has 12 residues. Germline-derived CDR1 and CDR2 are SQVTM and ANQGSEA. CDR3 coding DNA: TGCAGCGTTACGACAGGCACAGATACGCAGTATTTT. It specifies CSVTTGTDTQYF.

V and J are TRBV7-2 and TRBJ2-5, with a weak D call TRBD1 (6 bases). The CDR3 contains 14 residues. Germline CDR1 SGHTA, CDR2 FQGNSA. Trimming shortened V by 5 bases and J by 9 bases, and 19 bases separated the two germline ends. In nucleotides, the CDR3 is TGTGCCAGCAGCCCACTACAGGGTTCTCAAGCCCAGTACTTC. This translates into CASSPLQGSQAQYF.

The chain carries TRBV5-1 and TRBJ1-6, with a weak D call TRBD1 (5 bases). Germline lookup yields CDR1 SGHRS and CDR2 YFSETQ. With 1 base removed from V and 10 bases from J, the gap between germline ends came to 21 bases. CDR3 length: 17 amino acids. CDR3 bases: TGCGCCAGCAGCTTGAGGGGCATGGGGAAGGTTTACTCACCCCTCCACTTT. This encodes CASSLRGMGKVYSPLHF.

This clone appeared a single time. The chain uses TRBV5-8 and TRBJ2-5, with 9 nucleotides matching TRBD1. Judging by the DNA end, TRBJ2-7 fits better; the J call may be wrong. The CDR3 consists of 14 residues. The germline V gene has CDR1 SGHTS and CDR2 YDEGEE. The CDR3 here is CASSPGTGLYEQYF. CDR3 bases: TGTGCCAGCAGCCCCGGGACAGGGTTGTACGAGCAGTACTTC.